Ten or more counts support the clone carrying this T cell receptor beta chain. This specimen belongs to a study of technical replicates of blood from a few donors. The CDR3 sequence is 16 residues long. V lost 4 bases, J lost 3 bases, and 17 bases lay in between. The germline V gene encodes CDR1 SGHTA and CDR2 FQGNSA. TCRdb keeps only in-frame clones here, not all; method: immunoSEQ multiplex PCR. The sample lists about 60,000 clones, approximately 86% occurring once. Specimen: PBMCs. V and J are TRBV7-2 and TRBJ2-3; D perhaps matches TRBD1 (8 bases). This clonotype originated in a human donor in good health. Some clones in this sample may be carry-over from other donors' samples. In DNA form, the CDR3 reads TGTGCCAGCAGCTACAAAACAGGGGGGGTTACAGATACGCAGTATTTT. Its protein is CASSYKTGGVTDTQYF.